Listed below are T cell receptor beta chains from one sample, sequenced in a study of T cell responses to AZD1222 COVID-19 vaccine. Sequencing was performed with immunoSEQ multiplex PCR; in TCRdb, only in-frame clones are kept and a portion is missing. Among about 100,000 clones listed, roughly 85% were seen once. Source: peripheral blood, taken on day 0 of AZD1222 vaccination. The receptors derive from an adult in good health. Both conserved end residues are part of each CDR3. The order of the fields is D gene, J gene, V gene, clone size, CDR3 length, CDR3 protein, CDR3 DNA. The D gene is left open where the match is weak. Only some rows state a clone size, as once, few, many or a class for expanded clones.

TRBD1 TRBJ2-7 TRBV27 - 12 CASRTGAGEQYF TGTGCCAGCCGGACAGGGGCAGGGGAGCAGTACTTC
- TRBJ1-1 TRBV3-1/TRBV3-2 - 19 CASSQDWAEGRGMNTEAFF TGTGCCAGCAGCCAAGATTGGGCGGAAGGGAGGGGGATGAACACTGAAGCTTTCTTT
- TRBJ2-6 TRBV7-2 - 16 CASSFHGGPGANVLTF TGTGCCAGCAGCTTCCACGGGGGGCCTGGGGCCAACGTCCTGACTTTC
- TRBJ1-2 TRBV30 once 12 CAWSTLLHGYTF TGTGCCTGGAGTACCCTTCTGCATGGCTACACCTTC
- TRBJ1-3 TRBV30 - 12 CAWRYRENTIYF TGTGCCTGGAGATACAGAGAAAACACCATATATTTT
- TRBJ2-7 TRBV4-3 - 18 CASSQDLWGPGGSYEQYF TGCGCCAGCAGCCAAGATCTATGGGGGCCCGGAGGATCCTACGAGCAGTACTTC
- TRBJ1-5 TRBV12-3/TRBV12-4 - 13 CASSLMAYQPQHF TGTGCCAGCAGTTTGATGGCTTATCAGCCCCAGCATTTT
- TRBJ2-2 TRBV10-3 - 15 CAIRGDSQNTGELFF TGTGCCATCAGAGGGGATTCTCAGAACACCGGGGAGCTGTTTTTT
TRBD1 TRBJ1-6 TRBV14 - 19 CASSQEPPRQQGMDSPLHF TGTGCCAGCAGCCAAGAACCCCCTAGACAACAGGGGATGGATTCACCCCTCCACTTT
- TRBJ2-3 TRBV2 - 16 CASREVETRSTDTQYF TGTGCCAGCAGAGAGGTGGAGACACGTAGCACAGATACGCAGTATTTT
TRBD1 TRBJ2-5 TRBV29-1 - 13 CSVGDRGPETQYF TGCAGCGTTGGGGACAGGGGGCCAGAGACCCAGTACTTC
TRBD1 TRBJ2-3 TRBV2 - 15 CASSGSDRGWDTQYF TGTGCCAGCAGTGGATCGGACAGGGGCTGGGATACGCAGTATTTT
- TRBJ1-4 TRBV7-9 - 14 CASSLAGSSEKLFF TGTGCCAGCAGCTTAGCGGGGTCCAGTGAAAAACTGTTTTTT
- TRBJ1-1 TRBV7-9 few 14 CASSLNLVGVEAFF TGTGCCAGCAGCTTAAATCTCGTGGGAGTTGAAGCTTTCTTT
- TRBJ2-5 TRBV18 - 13 CASSPAAQETQYF TGTGCCAGCTCACCCGCAGCCCAAGAGACCCAGTACTTC
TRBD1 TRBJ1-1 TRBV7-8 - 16 CASSFRGNRTGPEAFF TGTGCCAGCAGCTTTCGGGGAAATCGGACAGGGCCCGAAGCTTTCTTT
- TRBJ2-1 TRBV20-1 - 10 CSASLQGQFF TGCAGTGCTAGTCTTCAGGGGCAGTTCTTC
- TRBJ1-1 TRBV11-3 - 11 CASSVAEGAFF TGTGCCAGCAGCGTCGCAGAAGGAGCTTTCTTT
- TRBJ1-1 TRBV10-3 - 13 CAISGSEATEAFF TGTGCCATCAGTGGCTCCGAGGCCACTGAAGCTTTCTTT
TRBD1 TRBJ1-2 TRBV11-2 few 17 CASSLRNLGQGSYGYTF TGTGCCAGCAGCCTACGGAACTTGGGACAGGGGAGCTATGGCTACACCTTC
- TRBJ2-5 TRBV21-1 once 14 CASRRSGSKETQYF TGTGCCAGCAGGCGGAGCGGGAGTAAAGAGACCCAGTACTTC
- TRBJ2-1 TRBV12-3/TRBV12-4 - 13 CASSPDPAGEQFF TGTGCCAGCAGTCCGGACCCGGCGGGGGAGCAGTTCTTC
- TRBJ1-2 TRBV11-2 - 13 CASSLGAGYGYTF TGTGCCAGCAGCTTAGGGGCAGGCTATGGCTACACCTTC
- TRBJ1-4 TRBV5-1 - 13 CASSSGPGEKLFF TGCGCCAGCAGCTCCGGTCCAGGGGAAAAACTGTTTTTT
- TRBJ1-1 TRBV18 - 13 CASSPQRDTEAFF TGTGCCAGCTCACCACAACGGGACACTGAAGCTTTCTTT
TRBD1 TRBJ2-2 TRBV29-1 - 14 CSATGAPNTGELFF TGCAGCGCCACAGGGGCTCCGAACACCGGGGAGCTGTTTTTT
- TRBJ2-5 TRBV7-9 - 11 CASGSQETQYF TGTGCCAGCGGGTCCCAAGAGACCCAGTACTTC
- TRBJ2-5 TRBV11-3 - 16 CASSGALAGRPGTQYF TGTGCCAGCAGCGGGGCCCTCGCTGGCAGGCCTGGGACCCAGTACTTC
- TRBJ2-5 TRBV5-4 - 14 CASSLVGFQETQYF TGTGCCAGCAGCTTGGTGGGGTTTCAAGAGACCCAGTACTTC
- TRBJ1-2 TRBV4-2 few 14 CASSPEVLNYGYTF TGTGCCAGCAGCCCAGAGGTCTTAAACTATGGCTACACCTTC
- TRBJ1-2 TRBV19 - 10 CASGSGGYTF TGTGCCAGTGGTTCCGGGGGCTACACCTTC
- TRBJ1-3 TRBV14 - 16 CASSKQLQGSGNTIYF TGTGCCAGCAGCAAACAATTGCAGGGCTCTGGAAACACCATATATTTT
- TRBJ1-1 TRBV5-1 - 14 CASSSLLGNTEAFF TGTGCCAGCAGCTCCCTCCTCGGGAACACTGAAGCTTTCTTT
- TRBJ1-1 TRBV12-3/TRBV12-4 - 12 CASILYPGEAFF TGTGCCAGCATACTCTACCCCGGGGAGGCTTTCTTT
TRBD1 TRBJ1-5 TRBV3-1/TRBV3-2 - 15 CASSQRTGGNQPQHF TGTGCCAGCAGCCAGAGGACAGGGGGAAACCAGCCCCAGCATTTT
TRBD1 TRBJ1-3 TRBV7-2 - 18 CASSYSRTGESSGNTIYF TGTGCCAGCAGCTACTCTAGGACAGGGGAGAGCTCTGGAAACACCATATATTTT
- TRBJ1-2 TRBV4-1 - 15 CASSQDPGGLYGYTF TGCGCCAGCAGCCAAGACCCCGGAGGACTATATGGCTACACCTTC
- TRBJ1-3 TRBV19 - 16 CASSIRGKGSGNTIYF TGTGCCAGTAGTATTCGGGGAAAGGGGTCTGGAAACACCATATATTTT
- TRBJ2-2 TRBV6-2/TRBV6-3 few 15 CASSYQGGNTGELFF TGTGCCAGCAGTTACCAAGGGGGGAACACCGGGGAGCTGTTTTTT
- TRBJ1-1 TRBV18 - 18 CASSPGVGRGNMNTEAFF TGTGCCAGCTCACCGGGGGTCGGCAGGGGCAACATGAACACTGAAGCTTTCTTT